The clone carrying this T cell receptor (beta chain) was recorded many times. These data originate in a study of neurological immune-mediated disorders. As for time point: longitudinal time-point 3. Template-switch 5'RACE cDNA synthesis added a 10-nucleotide unique molecular identifier. TCRdb independently ran MiXCR on the 5' RACE reads; one entry per CDR3 protein. Counted here are around 42,000 distinct CDR3 sequences, about 13% occurring once; the ten biggest clones make up over 9.5%. In germline, CDR1 is SGHRS, CDR2 YFSETQ. The CDR3 has 14 amino acids. V was shortened by 4 bases and J by 2 bases, with 12 bases between the two germline ends.

This sequence joins TRBV5-1 and TRBJ1-1; D perhaps matches TRBD1 (6 bases). Sequencing used PBMCs. This TCR was recovered from a man aged 25-45 years in good health. The CDR3 reads CASSRGGGNTEAFF. In DNA form, the CDR3 reads TGCGCCAGCAGCAGGGGGGGGGGAAACACTGAAGCTTTCTTT.